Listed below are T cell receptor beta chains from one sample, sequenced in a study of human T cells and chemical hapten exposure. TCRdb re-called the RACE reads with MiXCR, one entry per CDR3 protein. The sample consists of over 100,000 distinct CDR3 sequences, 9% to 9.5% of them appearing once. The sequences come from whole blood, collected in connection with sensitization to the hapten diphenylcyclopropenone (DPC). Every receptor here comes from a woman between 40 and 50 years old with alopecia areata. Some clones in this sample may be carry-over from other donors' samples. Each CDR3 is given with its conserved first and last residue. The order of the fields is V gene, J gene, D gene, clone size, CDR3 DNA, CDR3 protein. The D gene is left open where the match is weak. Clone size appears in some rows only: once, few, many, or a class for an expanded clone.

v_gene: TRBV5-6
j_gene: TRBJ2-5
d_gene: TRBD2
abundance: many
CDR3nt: TGTGCCAGCAGCACTCGCCTCTTGGGACTAGCGGGGCAAGAGACCCAGTACTTC
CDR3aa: CASSTRLLGLAGQETQYF

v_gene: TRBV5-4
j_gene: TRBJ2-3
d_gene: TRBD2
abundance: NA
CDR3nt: TGTGCCAGCAGCTTGGCCGCCAAGCGGGGGTTAGATACGCAGTATTTT
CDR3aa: CASSLAAKRGLDTQYF

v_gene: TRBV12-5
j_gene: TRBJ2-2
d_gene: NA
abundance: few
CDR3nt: TGTGCTAGTGGTCCGGACGCAGCCGCGAACACCGGGGAGCTGTTTTTT
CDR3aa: CASGPDAAANTGELFF

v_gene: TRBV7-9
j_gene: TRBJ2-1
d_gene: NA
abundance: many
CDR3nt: TGTGCCAGCAGCTTACCGGCGGTACAATACAATGAGCAGTTCTTC
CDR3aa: CASSLPAVQYNEQFF

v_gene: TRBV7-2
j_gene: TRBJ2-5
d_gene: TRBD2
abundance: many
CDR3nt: TGTGCCAGCAGCTTAGGAGGGACTAGCGGGGGATTAGAGACCCAGTACTTC
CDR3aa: CASSLGGTSGGLETQYF

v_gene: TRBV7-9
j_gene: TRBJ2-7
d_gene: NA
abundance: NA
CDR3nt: TGTGCCAGCAGCCCACCTACCCCCGCCTACGAGCAGTACTTC
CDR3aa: CASSPPTPAYEQYF

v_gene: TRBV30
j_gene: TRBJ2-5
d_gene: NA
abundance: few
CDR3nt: TGTGCCTGGAGTGTCCGTTTCGAGACCCAGTACTTC
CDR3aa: CAWSVRFETQYF

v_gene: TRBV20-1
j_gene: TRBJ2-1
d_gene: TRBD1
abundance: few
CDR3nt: TGCAGTGTTGGGACAGGGGGCGTAATGAATGAGCAGTTCTTC
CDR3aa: CSVGTGGVMNEQFF

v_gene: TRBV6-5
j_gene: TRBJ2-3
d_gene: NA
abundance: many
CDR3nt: TGTGCCAGCAGTTACAGCGGTGCGGGGACAGATACGCAGTATTTT
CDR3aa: CASSYSGAGTDTQYF

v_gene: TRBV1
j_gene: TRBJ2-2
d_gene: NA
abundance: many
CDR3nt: TGCACCAGCAGCCAAGGGCAGGGAGGGTCTTTGGCGCCAAACACCGGGGAGCTGTTTTTT
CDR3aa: CTSSQGQGGSLAPNTGELFF

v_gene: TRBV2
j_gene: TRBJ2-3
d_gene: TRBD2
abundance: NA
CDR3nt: TGTGCCAGCAGGGCAAGGACTAGCGGGGGCCATCCTAGCACAGATACGCAGTATTTT
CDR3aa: CASRARTSGGHPSTDTQYF

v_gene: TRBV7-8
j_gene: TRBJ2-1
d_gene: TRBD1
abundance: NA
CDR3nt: TGTGCCAGCAGCCGGGACAGCCTTAGAGGTGAGCAGTTCTTC
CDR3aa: CASSRDSLRGEQFF

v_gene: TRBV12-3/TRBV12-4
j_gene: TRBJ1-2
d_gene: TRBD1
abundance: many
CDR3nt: TGTGCCAGCAGCTCAAACAGGGGAGGCGACGGCTACACCTTC
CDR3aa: CASSSNRGGDGYTF

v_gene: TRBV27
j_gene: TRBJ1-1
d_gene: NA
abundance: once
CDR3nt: TGTGCCAGCAGTTTAGGAAGTACTGAAGCTTTCTTT
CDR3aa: CASSLGSTEAFF

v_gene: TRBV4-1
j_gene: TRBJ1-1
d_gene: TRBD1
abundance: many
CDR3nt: TGCGCCAGCAGCCAGGACCAACAGGGGGCGTACACTGAAGCTTTCTTT
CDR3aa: CASSQDQQGAYTEAFF

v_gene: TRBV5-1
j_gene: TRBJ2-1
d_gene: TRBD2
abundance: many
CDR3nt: TGCGCCAGCAGCCCTACTAGCGGAGATTACAATGAGCAGTTCTTC
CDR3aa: CASSPTSGDYNEQFF

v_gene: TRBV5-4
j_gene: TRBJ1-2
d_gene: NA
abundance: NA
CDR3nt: TGTGCCAGCATCCCCAACCCGAGGGACTATGGCTACACCTTC
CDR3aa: CASIPNPRDYGYTF

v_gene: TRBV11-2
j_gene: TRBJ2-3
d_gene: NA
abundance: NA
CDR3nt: TGTGCCAGCAGCTCTGGTGGGGTTGGCACAGATACGCAGTATTTT
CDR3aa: CASSSGGVGTDTQYF

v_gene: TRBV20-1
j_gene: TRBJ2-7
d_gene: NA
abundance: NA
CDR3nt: TGCAGTGCTAGAGATCCGATGTACGAGCAGTACTTC
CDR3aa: CSARDPMYEQYF

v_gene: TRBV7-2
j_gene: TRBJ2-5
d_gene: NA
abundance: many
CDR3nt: TGTGCCAGCAGCCCCGGACAGCCTTCCCCAGAGACCCAGTACTTC
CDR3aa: CASSPGQPSPETQYF

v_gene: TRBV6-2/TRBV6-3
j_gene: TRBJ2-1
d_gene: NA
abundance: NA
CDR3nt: TGTGCCAGCATTACTGTCATTCAGGGCCCCCTCTACAATGAGCAGTTCTTC
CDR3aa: CASITVIQGPLYNEQFF

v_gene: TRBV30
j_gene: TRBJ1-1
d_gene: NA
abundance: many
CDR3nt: TGTGCCTGGACCACCAGGGGAAATTCTGAAGCTTTCTTT
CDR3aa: CAWTTRGNSEAFF

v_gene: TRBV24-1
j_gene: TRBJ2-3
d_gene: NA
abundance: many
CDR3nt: TGTGCCACCAGTGACCCGACAGCAAAGGCGCAGTATTTT
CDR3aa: CATSDPTAKAQYF

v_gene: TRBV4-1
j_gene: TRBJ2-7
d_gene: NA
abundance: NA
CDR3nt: TGCGCCAGCAGCCACGATGGACCTTCCTACGAGCAGTACTTC
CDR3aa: CASSHDGPSYEQYF

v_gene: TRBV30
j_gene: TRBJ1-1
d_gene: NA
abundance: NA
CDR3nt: TGTGCCTGGATCTCCCTCTATTACAGGGCTCCTGAAGCTTTCTTT
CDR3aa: CAWISLYYRAPEAFF

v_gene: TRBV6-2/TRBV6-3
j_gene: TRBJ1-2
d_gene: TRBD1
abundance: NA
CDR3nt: TGTGCCAGCAGTTCCCAGGGACAGCCTAACTTC
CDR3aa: CASSSQGQPNF

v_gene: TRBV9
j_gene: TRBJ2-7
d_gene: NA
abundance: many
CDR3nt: TGTGCCAGCAGCGTTGGGACTGCGAACTACGAGCAGTACTTC
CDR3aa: CASSVGTANYEQYF

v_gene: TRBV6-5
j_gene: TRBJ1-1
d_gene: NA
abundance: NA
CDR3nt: TGTGCCAGCAGTTACTCGCCGGGTCGGCCGCCTGAAGCTTTCTTT
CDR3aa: CASSYSPGRPPEAFF

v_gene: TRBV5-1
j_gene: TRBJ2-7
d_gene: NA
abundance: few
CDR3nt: TGCGCCAGCAGCTTGATGACGTCCTACGAGCAGTACTTC
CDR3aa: CASSLMTSYEQYF

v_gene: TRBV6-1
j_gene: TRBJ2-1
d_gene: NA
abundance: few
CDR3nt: TGTGCCAGCAGTGAATGGGGGATGGCGTACAATGAGCAGTTCTTC
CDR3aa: CASSEWGMAYNEQFF

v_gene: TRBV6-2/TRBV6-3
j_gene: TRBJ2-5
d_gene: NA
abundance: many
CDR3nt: TGTGCCAGCAGTTCTCCGCGGGGCGGGGTGGAGACCCAGTACTTC
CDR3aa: CASSSPRGGVETQYF

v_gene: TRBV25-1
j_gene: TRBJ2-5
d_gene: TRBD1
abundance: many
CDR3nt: TGTGCCAGCAGCGTGGGACAGCCCGGGGAGACCCAGTACTTC
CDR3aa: CASSVGQPGETQYF

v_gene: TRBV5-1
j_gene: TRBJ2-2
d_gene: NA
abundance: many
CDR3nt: TGCGCCAGCAGCTTGAGGACAGACACCGGGGAGCTGTTTTTT
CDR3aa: CASSLRTDTGELFF

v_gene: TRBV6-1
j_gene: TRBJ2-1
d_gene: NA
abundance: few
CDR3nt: TGTGCCAGCAGTGGGGTCGCTCGTGAGCAGTTCTTC
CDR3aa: CASSGVAREQFF

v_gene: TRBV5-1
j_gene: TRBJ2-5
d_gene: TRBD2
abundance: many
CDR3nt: TGCGCCAGCAGCCCCCCGATGGCCGGGACTAGAGCTGGAGAGACCCAGTACTTC
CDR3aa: CASSPPMAGTRAGETQYF

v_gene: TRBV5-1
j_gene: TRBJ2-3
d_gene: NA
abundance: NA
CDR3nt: TGCGCCGGCAGCCGGACCTCGGGCGGGGGCAGTATCACAGATACGCAGTATTTT
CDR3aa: CAGSRTSGGGSITDTQYF

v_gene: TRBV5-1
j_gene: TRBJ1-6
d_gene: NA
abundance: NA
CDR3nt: TGCGCCAGCAGCTTGGTGGACAGAAATTCACCCCTCCACTTT
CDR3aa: CASSLVDRNSPLHF

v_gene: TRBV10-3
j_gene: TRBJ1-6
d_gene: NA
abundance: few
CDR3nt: TGTGCCATCTCAGGGACCAGTCTGAGTTCACCCCTCCACTTT
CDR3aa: CAISGTSLSSPLHF

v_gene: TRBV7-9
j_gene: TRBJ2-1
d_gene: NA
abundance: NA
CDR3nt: TGTGCCAGCAGCTTTTTAAATGGAAATGAGCAGTTCTTC
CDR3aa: CASSFLNGNEQFF

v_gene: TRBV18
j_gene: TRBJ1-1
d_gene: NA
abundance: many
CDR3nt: TGTGCCAGCTCACCACCTTATCCAGGGGCAGCTGAAGCTTTCTTT
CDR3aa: CASSPPYPGAAEAFF

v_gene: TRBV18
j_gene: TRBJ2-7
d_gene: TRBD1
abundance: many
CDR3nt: TGTGCCAGCTCACCCCAGGGGGTATACGAGCAGTACTTC
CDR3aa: CASSPQGVYEQYF

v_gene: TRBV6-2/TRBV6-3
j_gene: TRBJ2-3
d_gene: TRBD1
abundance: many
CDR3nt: TGTGCCAGCAGTTACTCCCGGACAGGGCAAAGCACAGATACGCAGTATTTT
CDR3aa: CASSYSRTGQSTDTQYF

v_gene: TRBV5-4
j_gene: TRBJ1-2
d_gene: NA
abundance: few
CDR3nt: TGTGCCAGCAGCTTGGCCCAAGAAGACTATGGCTACACCTTC
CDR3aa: CASSLAQEDYGYTF

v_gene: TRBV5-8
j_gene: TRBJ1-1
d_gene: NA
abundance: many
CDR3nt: TGTGCCAGCAGCTGGGGGCTGAGAGGGACCATGAACACTGAAGCTTTCTTT
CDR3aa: CASSWGLRGTMNTEAFF

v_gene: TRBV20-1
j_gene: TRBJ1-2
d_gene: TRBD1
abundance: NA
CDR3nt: TGCAGTGCTTATGACAGGGGGTATTATGGCTACACCTTC
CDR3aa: CSAYDRGYYGYTF

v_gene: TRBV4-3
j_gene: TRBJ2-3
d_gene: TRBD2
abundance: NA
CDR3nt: TGCGCCAGCAGCCCAGGGACTAGCGGGGGGGCAGATACGCAGTATTTT
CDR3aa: CASSPGTSGGADTQYF

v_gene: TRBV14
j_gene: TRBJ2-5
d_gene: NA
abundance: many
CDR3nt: TGTGCCAGCAGCTTCCCCGGCGTTTTCGGCCAAGAGACCCAGTACTTC
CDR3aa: CASSFPGVFGQETQYF